The 23 T cell receptor beta chains in this list originate from one sample, sequenced in a study of T-cell reconstitution after alpha-beta-depleted transplantation in children. For TCRbeta, the library was prepared with unique molecular identifiers. In TCRdb, the PCR reads were re-called with MiXCR into one record per CDR3 protein. The sample has 360,000 or so distinct CDR3 sequences, 20% seen once. The sequenced sample was PBMCs from the stem cell graft donor, obtained from the stem cell graft. These receptor sequences come from a human donor who donated a stem cell graft to a child with acute myeloid leukemia.

This rearrangement joins TRBV12-3 or TRBV12-4 to TRBJ2-7; 11 bases align to TRBD2. CDR3 size: 17 residues. V lost 6 bases and J lost 3; bases outside the gene matches: 13. The CDR3 DNA reads TGTGCCAGCAGGCTTTTAATCCCGGGACTAGCGGACTACGAGCAGTACTTC. It codes for CASRLLIPGLADYEQYF.

This clonotype appeared many times. This chain joins TRBV28 and TRBJ2-7; 9 bases line up with TRBD1. The CDR3 has 17 amino acids. Germline-derived CDR1 and CDR2 are MDHEN and SYDVKM. The J segment lost 4 bases and the V segment lost 4 bases, leaving 14 bases of the junction unmatched. CDR3 protein: CASSWGGQGRRGYEQYF. The CDR3 DNA is TGTGCCAGCAGTTGGGGCGGACAGGGGCGTCGTGGATACGAGCAGTACTTC.

A few counts support this clonotype. This chain connects TRBV20-1 to TRBJ1-5, with a possible D match to TRBD1 (5 bases). This CDR3 is 15 amino acids long. Trimming removed 1 base at V and 3 bases at J, with 13 bases between. Germline-derived CDR1 and CDR2 are DFQATT and SNEGSKA (reference sequence). CDR3 sequence reads: CSARVPGRFNQPQHF. In DNA, the CDR3 is TGCAGTGCTAGAGTCCCAGGGAGATTCAATCAGCCCCAGCATTTT.

This chain connects TRBV28 to TRBJ1-3; D is uncertain. Germline CDR1 and CDR2: MDHEN and SYDVKM. This CDR3 spans 13 amino acids. The germline V and J ends were trimmed by 3 bases and 4 bases, with 7 bases remaining between them. Here the CDR3 reads CASSFRQGNTIYF. The CDR3 nucleotides read TGTGCCAGCAGTTTTCGGCAGGGAAACACCATATATTTT.

This clonotype was observed a handful of times. Here the CDR3 DNA reads TGCAGTGCTAGCCCCGTCTACAATGAGCAGTTCTTC. It codes for CSASPVYNEQFF. The rearrangement joins TRBV20-1 to TRBJ2-1; D is uncertain. The CDR3 sequence is 12 residues long. CDR1 is DFQATT and CDR2 is SNEGSKA in the germline V gene (reference sequence). The V and J ends lost 3 bases and 3 bases respectively, with 6 bases between them.

This clonotype was seen only a few times. The genes are TRBV4-3 and TRBJ2-3, with 12 positions matching TRBD2. Trimming cost V 4 bases and J 0 bases; bases outside gene matches: 11. The germline V gene encodes CDR1 LGHNA and CDR2 YSLEER. This CDR3 is 19 amino acids long. CDR3 sequence: CASSPTLRLAGDSTDTQYF. The CDR3 DNA sequence: TGCGCCAGCAGCCCGACGTTGAGACTAGCGGGGGATAGCACAGATACGCAGTATTTT.

This clonotype was counted many times. J is TRBJ2-1 and V is TRBV13; 12 nucleotides agree with TRBD2. The CDR3 covers 15 residues. The germline V gene encodes CDR1 PRHDT and CDR2 FYEKMQ (reference sequence). Losses at the gene ends were 5 bases for V and 4 bases for J; bases not matched to a gene: 3. CDR3 nucleotides: TGTGCCAGCAGCGCCGGACTAGCGGGGTACAATGAGCAGTTCTTC. Translating it yields CASSAGLAGYNEQFF.

V gene TRBV25-1 combines with J gene TRBJ1-4; D is perhaps TRBD1 (6 bases). CDR1 MGHDK and CDR2 SYGVNS come from the germline V gene. CDR3 length: 13 residues. Trimming took off 6 bases at V and 8 bases at J, with 13 bases between the two ends. The CDR3 here is CASRQGWDEKLFF. CDR3 in DNA: TGTGCCAGCAGACAGGGATGGGACGAAAAACTGTTTTTT.

V and J are TRBV6-2 or TRBV6-3 and TRBJ2-2, with 10 positions matching TRBD2. The germline V gene has CDR1 MNHEY and CDR2 SVGEGT. CDR3 length equals 18 residues. With V trimmed by 2 bases and J by 7 bases, 13 bases remained unmatched. CDR3 sequence reads: CASSYPSLSGRVNGELFF. CDR3 in DNA: TGTGCCAGCAGTTACCCCTCCTTGAGCGGGAGGGTTAACGGGGAGCTGTTTTTT.

V gene TRBV29-1 combines with J gene TRBJ2-2; D uncertain. V shed 3 bases and J shed 2 bases, with 7 bases lying between them. Germline V gives CDR1 SQVTM, CDR2 ANQGSEA. The CDR3 runs to 13 residues. The CDR3, as DNA: TGCAGCGTTGATCAGCCCAACACCGGGGAGCTGTTTTTT. It is translated as CSVDQPNTGELFF.

This clonotype was observed at least ten times. The rearrangement uses TRBV25-1 and TRBJ2-3, with D perhaps TRBD1 (6 bases). The CDR3 is 16 amino acids. Trimming took off 1 base at V and 2 bases at J, with 13 bases between the two ends. In germline, CDR1 is MGHDK, CDR2 SYGVNS. The CDR3: CASSESGQLPTDTQYF. CDR3 coding DNA: TGTGCCAGCAGTGAATCCGGACAGCTACCCACAGATACGCAGTATTTT. The entire variable domain, with the rest obtained from reference TRBV25-1 and TRBJ2-3, is as follows: EADIYQTPRYLVIGTGKKITLECSQTMGHDKMYWYQQDPGMELHLIHYSYGVNSTEKGDLSSESTVSRIRTEHFPLTLESARPSHTSQYLCASSESGQLPTDTQYFGPGTRLTVL.

This clonotype has a count of ten or more. The chain couples TRBV20-1 to TRBJ1-6; TRBD1 matches 9 bases. This CDR3 has 14 amino acids. Germline CDR1 reads DFQATT; CDR2 reads SNEGSKA (reference sequence). J was trimmed by 11 bases and V by 5 bases; bases with no gene match: 10. CDR3 sequence: CSARTGGDWTPLHF. The CDR3 DNA is TGCAGTGCTCGTACAGGGGGCGATTGGACACCCCTCCACTTT.

This clonotype appeared many times. The V call is TRBV9, the J call TRBJ1-6; D not certain. Trimming cost V 1 base and J 7 bases, with 9 bases left between them. The germline V gene has CDR1 SGDLS and CDR2 YYNGEE. This CDR3 region has 14 residues. The CDR3, as DNA: TGTGCCAGCAGCGTACTTACCTTAAATTCACCCCTCCACTTT. This translates into CASSVLTLNSPLHF.

This clonotype was observed many times. The rearrangement joins TRBV20-1 to TRBJ2-4, with TRBD2 matching over 11 bases. This CDR3 is built from 17 residues. The V gene end was trimmed by 3 bases and the J gene end by 0 bases; junction bases not matched to a gene: 7. Looked up from germline, CDR1 is DFQATT and CDR2 is SNEGSKA (reference sequence). The CDR3 DNA follows: TGCAGTGCTAGGCCGGGACTAGCGGATCTAGCCAAAAACATTCAGTACTTC. Translated: CSARPGLADLAKNIQYF.

Ten or more counts support this clonotype. The J gene is TRBJ2-7, the V gene TRBV20-1; D may be TRBD2 (5 bases). Deletions cut 0 bases from V and 7 bases from J, with 16 bases between. Germline V lookup: CDR1 DFQATT, CDR2 SNEGSKA (reference sequence). The CDR3 totals 14 residues. The CDR3 here is CSARDPRRDVEQYF. The CDR3 DNA sequence: TGCAGTGCTAGAGATCCTCGACGGGATGTGGAGCAGTACTTC.

There are a few counts of this clonotype. The V and J genes are TRBV12-3 or TRBV12-4 and TRBJ2-5; TRBD2 matches at 11 bases. The CDR3 is made up of 18 amino acids. Trimming removed 5 bases from V and 1 base from J; junction bases left unmatched: 12. The CDR3 DNA reads TGTGCCAGCAGTCCCTCCTGGGGACTAGCGGAGACCCAAGAGACCCAGTACTTC. It is translated as CASSPSWGLAETQETQYF.

This clonotype came up a few times. The chain joins TRBV5-1 to TRBJ2-5, with 10 bases aligning to TRBD1. Per the germline V gene, CDR1 is SGHRS and CDR2 is YFSETQ. This CDR3 region has 17 residues. V gave up 4 bases and J gave up 5 bases; unmatched junction bases: 14. The CDR3, as DNA: TGCGCCAGCAGCCTCGGCACGACAGGGGGCGCTGGTGAGACCCAGTACTTC. Translated: CASSLGTTGGAGETQYF. The variable domain in full, completed from reference TRBV5-1 and TRBJ2-5, reads KAGVTQTPRYLIKTRGQQVTLSCSPISGHRSVSWYQQTPGQGLQFLFEYFSETQRNKGNFPGRFSGRQFSNSRSEMNVSTLELGDSALYLCASSLGTTGGAGETQYFGPGTRLLVL.

The gene calls are TRBV5-1 and TRBJ2-3; no reliable D call. Trimming took 6 bases from V and 1 from J, leaving 12 bases between them. The germline CDR1 and CDR2 sequences are SGHRS and YFSETQ. The CDR3 consists of 14 residues. The CDR3, as DNA: TGCGCCAGCACGAAGGGATTCGGCACAGATACGCAGTATTTT. Protein sequence: CASTKGFGTDTQYF.

The chain couples TRBV5-6 to TRBJ2-7, with D unresolved. V shed 4 bases and J shed 2 bases, with 16 bases lying between them. Per the germline V gene, CDR1 is SGHDT and CDR2 is YYEEEE. This CDR3 region has 15 residues. For the CDR3, the DNA is TGTGCCAGCAGCCTTAGACGGAATCCTACCTACGAGCAGTACTTC. Its protein product is CASSLRRNPTYEQYF.

This clonotype has a handful of counts. The V gene is TRBV20-1, the J gene TRBJ2-2; a possible D gene is TRBD1 (6 bases). This CDR3 has 16 residues. V lost 0 bases to trimming and J lost 3 bases, with 14 bases between them. Germline CDR1 is DFQATT and CDR2 is SNEGSKA (reference sequence). CDR3 in DNA: TGCAGTGCTAGAGATCCCCAACAGGGCGACACCGGGGAGCTGTTTTTT. Amino acid sequence: CSARDPQQGDTGELFF.

This chain connects TRBV27 to TRBJ2-1; possibly TRBD1 for D (5 bases). Trimming shortened V by 6 bases and J by 8 bases, and 17 bases separated the two germline ends. The germline V gene encodes CDR1 MNHEY and CDR2 SMNVEV (reference sequence). The CDR3 has 14 amino acids. CDR3 sequence: CASRQAQRTHEQFF. The CDR3 DNA reads TGTGCCAGCAGACAGGCGCAGCGCACCCATGAGCAGTTCTTC.

This clonotype has ten or more counts. V and J are TRBV12-3 or TRBV12-4 and TRBJ2-7, with D hard to call. This CDR3 has 11 residues. Trimming pared 6 bases from V and 3 bases from J, leaving 6 bases between. CDR3 amino acids: CASSSDYEQYF. CDR3 bases: TGTGCCAGCAGCTCCGACTACGAGCAGTACTTC.

There are many counts of this clonotype. The chain uses TRBV7-3 and TRBJ2-1; no clear D gene. The V end was cut by 4 bases, the J end by 0 bases, with 13 bases between. CDR1 SGHTA and CDR2 FQGTGA come from the germline V gene. There are 16 residues in the CDR3. The chain's CDR3 is CASSSSRSSSYNEQFF. The CDR3 region has the DNA TGTGCCAGCAGCTCCAGTCGGTCTAGCTCCTACAATGAGCAGTTCTTC.